This TCR beta chain was sequenced for a study of blood T cell repertoires in COVID-19. Turning to the study itself: Samples came from the United States, Italy and Spain, spanning acute and convalescent COVID-19.

In the original workflow: Estimation of nucleated cell counts relied on the amplification of reference gene primers. Some clones are missing from TCRdb's copy, which holds only in-frame ones; the method was immunoSEQ multiplex PCR. Clone size and V and J calls were adopted from that table, with D and trimming inferred from the DNA. The repertoire holds under 250,000 clones, with 65% to 90% as singletons. Seattle researchers signed up patients amid active infection and tracked them longitudinally. V was shortened by 6 bases and J by 1 base, with 9 bases between the two germline ends. Germline V gene lookup returns CDR1 SNHLY and CDR2 FYNNEI. The CDR3 runs to 14 residues.

Sequenced sample: peripheral blood. This receptor was taken from a woman in her 70s with COVID-19, enrolled during active disease. The chain is built from TRBV2 and TRBJ2-2; a weak D match, TRBD1 (5 bases). CDR3 residues: CASRQGENTGELFF. CDR3 bases: TGTGCCAGCAGGCAGGGCGAGAACACCGGGGAGCTGTTTTTT.